Given below is one TCR beta chain in context. Amplified regions were TCR beta CDR3 sequences from RNA transcripts. The TCR CDR3 was amplified in a first-round RT-PCR using the HTBI primer set. One entry per CDR3 protein results from TCRdb running MiXCR on the multiplex PCR reads. Altogether about 110,000 distinct CDR3 sequences are present, roughly 15% being singletons, with the ten largest covering 40% to 50%. This entry belongs to a study of T cells in Graves' hyperthyroidism and ophthalmopathy. This CDR3 is built from 17 residues. In germline, CDR1 is DFQATT, CDR2 SNEGSKA (reference sequence). With V trimmed by 2 bases and J by 4 bases, 9 bases remained unmatched. Patients were aged 18 to 65, had disease duration under 2 months, and had newly diagnosed hyperthyroidism. The diagnostic basis comprised clinical symptoms, serum thyroxine and TRAb, thyroid ultrasound and orbital computed tomography. PBMCs were sourced from over 8.5 ml fresh peripheral blood.

This clonotype originated in a woman aged 45-65 years with Graves' hyperthyroidism. Sequencing used blood. This sequence joins TRBV20-1 and TRBJ2-3; TRBD2 agrees at 13 bases. In DNA form, the CDR3 reads TGCAGTGCTAGATTACCGGGACTAGCGGGATCCCCAGATACGCAGTATTTT. Encoded protein: CSARLPGLAGSPDTQYF.